The 25 T cell receptor beta chains given below trace back to one sample, sequenced in a study of spatial heterogeneity in lung cancer. General study findings and limits: Higher tumor mutation counts went along with higher counts of expanded intratumoral alpha and beta TCRs.

One entry per CDR3 protein, called by TCRdb with MiXCR from the 5' RACE reads. The sample records about 6,000 distinct CDR3 sequences, around 9.1% being singletons. For these receptors, no antigen is known. The time point is: sample taken at primary tumor resection. The sample here was lung tumor tissue, taken at surgery. The receptors derive from a female donor with early-stage non-small cell lung cancer.

This clonotype was recorded many times. The V call is TRBV24-1, the J call TRBJ2-5; D perhaps matches TRBD2 (5 bases). Germline CDR1 and CDR2: KGHDR and SFDVKD. CDR3 length equals 16 residues. Trimming cost V 3 bases and J 5 bases, with 18 bases left between them. The CDR3 nucleotides read TGTGCCACCAGTGATCACGCGGGTGCTGTCTTGGAGACCCAGTACTTC. Protein product: CATSDHAGAVLETQYF.

By proportion, this clonotype is medium-sized. The J gene is TRBJ2-3, the V gene TRBV24-1; D is uncertain. Germline loops: CDR1 KGHDR, CDR2 SFDVKD. The CDR3 runs to 14 residues. The germline V and J ends were trimmed by 6 bases and 2 bases, with 11 bases remaining between them. CDR3 in amino acids: CATSQQSYTDTQYF. DNA for the CDR3: TGTGCCACCAGTCAACAGAGCTACACAGATACGCAGTATTTT.

This clonotype was picked up a small number of times. The V and J genes are TRBV2 and TRBJ2-3; 8 bases map to TRBD1. The CDR3 is 13 amino acids. J was trimmed by 2 bases and V by 6 bases; bases with no gene match: 1. CDR1 and CDR2 from the germline V gene are SNHLY and FYNNEI. Here the CDR3 reads CASRTGATDTQYF. The CDR3 nucleotides are TGTGCCAGCAGGACAGGGGCCACAGATACGCAGTATTTT.

This clonotype was seen many times. The rearrangement joins TRBV20-1 to TRBJ1-2; weak D call: TRBD1 (5 bases). The germline V and J ends were trimmed by 8 bases and 7 bases, with 14 bases remaining between them. There are 11 residues in the CDR3. Germline values: CDR1 DFQATT, CDR2 SNEGSKA (reference sequence). The CDR3 region has the DNA TGCAGTTCTCAGGGATTAGGTGGCTACACCTTC. Residues: CSSQGLGGYTF.

This clonotype was seen more than once but under ten times. The chain recombines TRBV7-2 with TRBJ1-4; D ambiguous. V shed 5 bases and J shed 3 bases, with 13 bases lying between them. From germline, CDR1 is SGHTA and CDR2 FQGNSA. CDR3 length: 15 amino acids. CDR3 DNA sequence: TGTGCCAGCAGCACCTCTAAGACCGCTAATGAAAAACTGTTTTTT. It encodes CASSTSKTANEKLFF.

The sample holds many counts of this clonotype. CDR3 protein: CASTFRQGANSPLHF. The DNA for the CDR3 is TGCGCCAGCACCTTCCGACAGGGGGCCAATTCACCCCTCCACTTT. The chain has TRBV5-1 and TRBJ1-6, with TRBD1 matching 10 bases. There are 15 residues in the CDR3. Germline CDR1 reads SGHRS; CDR2 reads YFSETQ. With V trimmed by 6 bases and J by 7 bases, 7 bases remained unmatched.

By proportion, this clonotype is medium-sized (0.01 to 0.1%). The chain recombines TRBV15 with TRBJ2-2; 9 bases match TRBD1. Germline CDR1 is LNHNV and CDR2 is YYDKDF (reference sequence). The CDR3 spans 17 residues. The trim removed 5 bases at V and 6 bases at J, leaving 13 bases unmatched. The CDR3 here is CATSAPSGQGLAGELFF. CDR3 coding DNA: TGTGCCACCAGCGCCCCGTCCGGACAGGGGTTGGCCGGGGAGCTGTTTTTT.

The sample holds many counts of this clonotype. The rearrangement joins TRBV9 to TRBJ2-3; D remains unclear. The CDR3 contains 17 residues. V was trimmed by 4 bases and J by 0 bases, leaving 18 bases between them. Germline V lookup: CDR1 SGDLS, CDR2 YYNGEE. The CDR3 DNA sequence: TGTGCCAGCAGCCCAATGGACGGTCGTATGAGCACAGATACGCAGTATTTT. Translated, it gives CASSPMDGRMSTDTQYF. Full variable domain (remainder filled in from reference TRBV9 and TRBJ2-3): DSGVTQTPKHLITATGQRVTLRCSPRSGDLSVYWYQQSLDQGLQFLIQYYNGEERAKGNILERFSAQQFPDLHSELNLSSLELGDSALYFCASSPMDGRMSTDTQYFGPGTRLTVL.

By share, this clonotype ranks as medium-sized. The chain carries TRBV12-3 or TRBV12-4 and TRBJ2-7; D not resolved. The CDR3 consists of 12 residues. V lost 8 bases, J lost 6 bases, and 14 bases lay in between. CDR3 sequence (DNA): TGTGCCAGCCAGCTATCTGCACGCGAGCAGTACTTC. This codes for CASQLSAREQYF.

At least ten counts were recorded for this clonotype. This chain joins TRBV5-6 and TRBJ1-2; weak D call: TRBD1 (5 bases). The CDR3 covers 15 residues. The V gene lost 3 bases and the J gene lost 5 bases, with 17 bases spanning the gap. Germline-derived CDR1 and CDR2 are SGHDT and YYEEEE. The CDR3 DNA reads TGTGCCAGCAGCTCTTTAGATCGGGGCTGGTATGGCTACACCTTC. This translates into CASSSLDRGWYGYTF.

In its sample, this clonotype was seen a few times. The chain carries TRBV6-1 and TRBJ2-4; 8 bases align to TRBD2. CDR3 length: 15 amino acids. From germline, CDR1 is MNHNS and CDR2 SASEGT. The trim removed 2 bases at V and 5 bases at J, leaving 5 bases unmatched. CDR3 protein: CASSEIGGAENIQYF. The CDR3 DNA reads as TGTGCCAGCAGTGAAATCGGGGGGGCCGAAAACATTCAGTACTTC.

This clonotype was picked up a small number of times. The rearrangement uses TRBV7-3 and TRBJ2-3; 14 bases align to TRBD2. Germline V gene sequence: CDR1 SGHTA, CDR2 FQGTGA. CDR3 length: 18 amino acids. V lost 1 base, J lost 4 bases, and 7 bases stayed unmatched. CDR3 region: CASSLRPGLAGAPDTQYF. The CDR3 nucleotides are TGTGCCAGCAGCTTAAGACCGGGACTAGCGGGGGCTCCAGATACGCAGTATTTT.

This clonotype was recorded a few times. The chain has TRBV7-9 and TRBJ1-5, with D possibly being TRBD1 (6 bases). The V end lost 3 bases, the J end lost 7 bases, and 16 bases lay between the germline ends. The CDR3 has 15 residues. From germline, CDR1 is SEHNR and CDR2 FQNEAQ (reference sequence). CDR3 sequence (DNA): TGTGCCAGCAGCTTGACGGCGGCGGGACACCAGCCCCAGCATTTT. It translates to CASSLTAAGHQPQHF.

This clonotype is medium-sized in the sample. The CDR3 DNA reads TGTGCCAGCTCACGTACCCGGGGCCCCAATTCACCCCTCCACTTT. Translated: CASSRTRGPNSPLHF. The V call is TRBV18, the J call TRBJ1-6; D perhaps matches TRBD1 (5 bases). This CDR3 is built from 15 residues. Germline V lookup: CDR1 KGHSH, CDR2 LQKENI. The V gene lost 4 bases and the J gene lost 7 bases, with 14 bases spanning the gap.

This clonotype appeared many times. In this CDR3 the conserved last residue, phenylalanine or tryptophan, is missing, so a read error is likely. It is unclear where the CDR3 begins or ends on the DNA, so no DNA is shown, and the CDR3 is as TCRdb lists it. The rearrangement uses TRBV3-1 and TRBJ2-3; TRBD2 reflects the table's D call only, with no check against the DNA. The V gene's germline CDR1 is LGHDT and CDR2 YNNKEL (reference sequence). The CDR3 totals 16 residues, both ends included. This chain's CDR3 is CASSQDPPTRGGTLYL.

The chain carries TRBV7-2 and TRBJ1-1; D might be TRBD1 (5 bases). CDR3 length equals 14 residues. V lost 1 base and J 5 bases, leaving 11 bases between the germline ends. From germline, CDR1 is SGHTA and CDR2 FQGNSA. CDR3 protein: CASSLGREGTEAFF. CDR3 nucleotides: TGTGCCAGCAGCTTAGGCAGGGAAGGAACTGAAGCTTTCTTT.

This clonotype was recorded at least ten times. The chain combines TRBV7-6 with TRBJ2-7, with D unclear. The germline V gene has CDR1 SGHVS and CDR2 FNYEAQ. The CDR3 has 13 residues. V was trimmed by 5 bases and J by 3 bases, leaving 11 bases between them. Here the CDR3 DNA reads TGTGCCAGCAGCAAAGGACCGAACTACGAGCAGTACTTC. Its translation is CASSKGPNYEQYF.

This clonotype was counted ten times or more. The chain couples TRBV21-1 to TRBJ1-1; TRBD1 reflects the table's D call only, with no check against the DNA. TRBV21-1 is tagged as a pseudogene. The CDR3 totals 17 residues. CDR3 sequence reads: CASSTGVRECKNTEAFF. CDR3 sequence (DNA): TGTGCCAGCAGTACAGGGGTCAGGGAGTGTAAAAACACTGAAGCTTTCTTT.

The table lists this clonotype with a few counts. This chain joins TRBV2 and TRBJ2-7; D not resolved. CDR3 size: 12 residues. The germline V gene has CDR1 SNHLY and CDR2 FYNNEI. Trimming shortened V by 5 bases and J by 4 bases, and 9 bases separated the two germline ends. The CDR3, as DNA: TGTGCCAGCAGTTGGGGTGATTACGAGCAGTACTTC. Protein sequence: CASSWGDYEQYF.

This clonotype occurred many times. The chain links TRBV6-6 to TRBJ2-7; tentatively, D is TRBD2 (7 bases). The V end lost 2 bases, the J end lost 7 bases, and 18 bases lay between the germline ends. This CDR3 is built from 15 residues. Germline values: CDR1 MNHNY, CDR2 SVGAGI (reference sequence). Written as DNA, the CDR3 is TGTGCCAGCAGTTACGAGGGGGGGGGCCCGAGGGAGCAGTACTTC. Translated: CASSYEGGGPREQYF.

This clonotype showed up many times. V gene TRBV15 combines with J gene TRBJ1-1; tentatively, D is TRBD1 (6 bases). Trimming removed 0 bases from V and 6 bases from J, with 11 bases in between. Germline V gene data show CDR1 as LNHNV and CDR2 as YYDKDF (reference sequence). The CDR3 has 14 amino acids. The chain's CDR3 is CATSRDLGASEAFF. The CDR3 DNA reads TGTGCCACCAGCAGAGATTTGGGGGCATCTGAAGCTTTCTTT.

By sample share, this clonotype is medium-sized (0.01 to 0.1%). The V gene is TRBV11-2, the J gene TRBJ2-7, with TRBD1 as a possible D gene (5 bases). This CDR3 is built from 13 residues. Trimming removed 7 bases at V and 5 bases at J, with 15 bases between. Germline CDR1 SGHAT, CDR2 FQNNGV. The CDR3 reads CASTETAWHEQYF. The CDR3 nucleotides are TGTGCCAGCACGGAGACAGCGTGGCACGAGCAGTACTTC.

The sample holds many counts of this clonotype. The rearrangement joins TRBV6-1 to TRBJ2-6; D unresolved. Germline CDR1 MNHNS, CDR2 SASEGT. V shed 7 bases and J shed 5 bases, with 15 bases lying between them. CDR3 length: 15 residues. Written as DNA, the CDR3 is TGTGCCAGCACCCCATGGGGTTCTAGGGCCAACGTCCTGACTTTC. Protein sequence: CASTPWGSRANVLTF.

This clonotype is judged medium-sized. This chain joins TRBV19 and TRBJ1-2; D is possibly TRBD1 (6 bases). The CDR3 sequence is 19 residues long. Germline lookup yields CDR1 LNHDA and CDR2 SQIVND (reference sequence). V dropped 7 bases and J dropped 0 bases, with 27 bases sitting between them. The CDR3 DNA sequence: TGTGCCAGTAAGGGCCTAAAGAGGACAGCGGGGATTACTAACTATGGCTACACCTTC. Translating gives CASKGLKRTAGITNYGYTF.

Within the sample, this clonotype is medium-sized. V is TRBV6-4 and J is TRBJ2-1; TRBD2 aligns across 10 bases. The CDR3 spans 17 residues. V lost 5 bases, J lost 3 bases, and 10 bases stayed unmatched. Germline loops: CDR1 MRHNA, CDR2 SNTAGT. The CDR3 sequence: CASSRLAGDLSYNEQFF. CDR3 DNA sequence: TGTGCCAGCAGTAGGCTAGCGGGGGATTTGAGCTACAATGAGCAGTTCTTC.